What follows is one T cell receptor beta chain and its context. The authors' processing: Nucleated cell counts were estimated from reference gene primer amplification. Measured with immunoSEQ multiplex PCR; TCRdb has only the in-frame clones, and not every one. That table supplies the V and J calls and clone size; D and trimming were determined from the DNA. The sample includes tens of thousands of clones, under 90% of them seen just once. This record comes from a study of blood T cell repertoires in COVID-19. Turning to the study itself: Donors in the United States, Italy and Spain gave samples during acute or convalescent COVID-19.

The CDR3 has 15 residues. V shed 0 bases and J 7 bases; nucleotides not matched to a gene: 5. The chain combines TRBV23-1 with TRBJ1-2, with 10 bases that match TRBD1. Being an ORF, TRBV23-1 has a function that is uncertain. The receptor comes from a woman aged 80 or over with acute or convalescent COVID-19. The sample consisted of peripheral blood. Here the CDR3 DNA reads TGCGCCAGCAGTCAATCCGGGACAGGGGAGAGTGGCTACACCTTC. This sequence encodes CASSQSGTGESGYTF.